A selection of T cell receptor beta chains follows, all from one sample in a study of cytomegalovirus exposure and HLA in healthy donors. Generated by immunoSEQ multiplex PCR, the TCRdb table keeps only in-frame clones and is missing some. The table records 300,000 or so clones, roughly four fifths of them present only once. Material: PBMCs. These receptors were obtained from a woman between 35 and 50 years old in good health and CMV-seropositive. Both conserved end residues are part of each CDR3. The D gene is left open where the match is weak. Size values are once, few and many counts, or a class for expanded clones, and some rows have none.

v_call,d_call,clone_size,j_call,cdr3_nt,cdr3_aa
TRBV30,TRBD1,-,TRBJ2-7,TGTGCCTGGGACTCACCGGGACAGGGGAATCTAGACGAGCAGTACTTC,CAWDSPGQGNLDEQYF
TRBV19,-,once,TRBJ2-4,TGTGCCAGTAGTGAGACTGGCGGCGTAGCCAAAAACATTCAGTACTTC,CASSETGGVAKNIQYF
TRBV20-1,-,-,TRBJ2-1,TGCAGTGCTACTCAGCAGTTCTTC,CSATQQFF
TRBV19,-,-,TRBJ2-7,TGTGCCAGTGGTCTAGCTTCCTCCTACGAGCAGTACTTC,CASGLASSYEQYF
TRBV7-9,TRBD2,-,TRBJ2-5,TGTGCCAGCAGCTTATGGGGGACTACCCCGATCCAAGAGACCCAGTACTTC,CASSLWGTTPIQETQYF
TRBV18,-,once,TRBJ2-7,TGTGCCAGCTCACCACAGGGGGCCTACGAGCAGTACTTC,CASSPQGAYEQYF
TRBV19,TRBD1,few,TRBJ1-2,TGTGCCAGTAGTAGCTCCGGGACAGGCATCCCCTATGGCTACACCTTC,CASSSSGTGIPYGYTF
TRBV14,TRBD2,-,TRBJ2-1,TGTGCCAGCAGCCAACCGGGACTAGCGGGAGGTCTGGCGTACAATGAGCAGTTCTTC,CASSQPGLAGGLAYNEQFF
TRBV5-4,-,-,TRBJ1-1,TGTGCCAGCAGCTTTCTCTACCAGGGGACCACTGAAGCTTTCTTT,CASSFLYQGTTEAFF
TRBV7-2,-,-,TRBJ1-2,TGTGCCAGCAGCTTACCAGGGATTAACTATGGCTACACCTTC,CASSLPGINYGYTF